This T cell receptor beta chain was sequenced during a study of blood T cell repertoires in COVID-19. V was pared by 6 bases and J by 1 base, with 10 bases between. Germline assignment: CDR1 MNHEY and CDR2 SVGEGT. The CDR3 contains 13 residues. The table came from immunoSEQ multiplex PCR; TCRdb's copy has only in-frame clones and leaves some out. The repertoire holds 66,000 or so clones, with around four fifths as singletons. The V gene is TRBV6-2 or TRBV6-3, the J gene TRBJ2-7; D might be TRBD1 (6 bases). Sequences were obtained from peripheral blood. This TCR came from a human donor in a cohort sampled during active COVID-19. CDR3 sequence (DNA): TGTGCCAGCAGCCGTGACAGGTCCTACGAGCAGTACTTC. Protein sequence: CASSRDRSYEQYF.